Listed below are T cell receptor beta chains from one sample, sequenced in a study of CD8 T cells in Susac syndrome. TCRdb analysed the immunoSEQ multiplex PCR reads with MiXCR anew, one entry per CDR3 protein. Among 150,000 or so distinct CDR3 sequences listed, around 95% were seen once. The specimen was CD4+ T cells from PBMCs. The receptors come from a human donor in good health. CDR3s include the opening cysteine and the closing phenylalanine or tryptophan. D genes are given only for firm matches. Expanded clones get a size class; other rows say once, few or many, or leave the size out.

clone_size	v_call	d_call	j_call	cdr3_aa	cdr3_nt
.	TRBV6-2/TRBV6-3	TRBD1	TRBJ2-7	CASSSTGRNEQYF	TGTGCCAGCAGTTCGACAGGGCGCAACGAGCAGTACTTC
.	TRBV4-3	.	TRBJ2-3	CASSQEGGARTDTQYF	TGCGCCAGCAGCCAAGAAGGCGGGGCACGCACAGATACGCAGTATTTT
.	TRBV21-1	.	TRBJ2-5	CASPGPGGETQYF	TGTGCCAGCCCCGGCCCGGGAGGTGAGACCCAGTACTTC
.	TRBV21-1	.	TRBJ2-7	CASTPRRHHEQYF	TGTGCCAGCACGCCCAGGCGTCACCACGAGCAGTACTTC
.	TRBV30	TRBD1	TRBJ1-5	CAWRKTGGNQPQHF	TGTGCCTGGAGGAAAACAGGGGGCAATCAGCCCCAGCATTTT
.	TRBV3-1	TRBD1	TRBJ1-5	CASSHSGQGQPQHF	TGTGCCAGCAGCCACAGCGGACAGGGGCAGCCCCAGCATTTT
few	TRBV7-2	.	TRBJ2-3	CASSKPDTQYF	TGTGCCAGCAGCAAACCAGATACGCAGTATTTT
.	TRBV5-1	.	TRBJ1-1	CASSLTGQANTEAFF	TGCGCCAGCAGCTTGACAGGTCAAGCGAACACTGAAGCTTTCTTT
.	TRBV30	TRBD1	TRBJ2-5	CAWNMGQGVETQYF	TGTGCCTGGAATATGGGGCAGGGGGTTGAGACCCAGTACTTC
.	TRBV2	TRBD1	TRBJ2-5	CASSGLTGSETQYF	TGTGCCAGCAGTGGCCTGACAGGGAGCGAGACCCAGTACTTC
.	TRBV3-1	.	TRBJ2-6	CASSPPPGSGANVLTF	TGTGCCAGCAGCCCCCCCCCGGGCTCTGGGGCCAACGTCCTGACTTTC
.	TRBV9	.	TRBJ2-7	CASSADRPYEQYF	TGTGCCAGCAGCGCCGACAGACCCTACGAGCAGTACTTC
once	TRBV5-4	.	TRBJ2-7	CASSLDGLYEQYF	TGTGCCAGCAGCCTGGACGGTCTCTACGAGCAGTACTTC
.	TRBV20-1	TRBD2	TRBJ2-3	CSAGRTSGGATDTQYF	TGCAGTGCTGGACGGACTAGCGGGGGGGCCACAGATACGCAGTATTTT
once	TRBV19	.	TRBJ2-7	CASGGGHGEQYF	TGTGCCAGTGGAGGAGGGCACGGTGAGCAGTACTTC
.	TRBV2	.	TRBJ2-2	CASRLNRDTGELFF	TGTGCCAGCCGCCTAAACCGGGACACCGGGGAGCTGTTTTTT
.	TRBV2	.	TRBJ1-1	CASSDRHEAFF	TGTGCCAGCAGTGACAGACACGAAGCTTTCTTT
.	TRBV6-5	TRBD1	TRBJ1-2	CASSYSRQGYTGYTF	TGTGCCAGCAGTTACTCGCGACAGGGCTACACTGGCTACACCTTC
.	TRBV19	.	TRBJ1-1	CASSILGLGTEAFF	TGTGCCAGTAGTATTTTGGGCCTCGGCACTGAAGCTTTCTTT
once	TRBV30	.	TRBJ1-5	CAWRGPGTGQPQHF	TGTGCCTGGAGAGGTCCAGGGACCGGTCAGCCCCAGCATTTT
.	TRBV7-9	.	TRBJ2-5	CASSFAGSSKETQYF	TGTGCCAGCAGCTTCGCGGGGAGTTCAAAAGAGACCCAGTACTTC
.	TRBV5-1	.	TRBJ2-3	CASSLGAGRTDTQYF	TGCGCCAGCAGCTTGGGTGCAGGGAGGACAGATACGCAGTATTTT
.	TRBV29-1	.	TRBJ1-4	CSVEELGGNEKLFF	TGCAGCGTTGAAGAATTGGGCGGGAATGAAAAACTGTTTTTT
.	TRBV7-2	.	TRBJ2-3	CASGGFTDTQYF	TGTGCCAGCGGGGGGTTCACAGATACGCAGTATTTT
.	TRBV27	.	TRBJ2-7	CASSIGHYGSSYEQYF	TGTGCCAGCAGTATCGGACACTACGGTAGCTCCTACGAGCAGTACTTC
once	TRBV29-1	.	TRBJ1-1	CSGKNTEAFF	TGCAGCGGGAAGAACACTGAAGCTTTCTTT
.	TRBV7-9	.	TRBJ1-1	CASSSYREKTEAFF	TGTGCCAGCAGCTCATACAGGGAAAAGACTGAAGCTTTCTTT
.	TRBV29-1	TRBD1	TRBJ1-1	CSVEEHRGTTEAFF	TGCAGCGTTGAGGAGCACAGGGGGACCACTGAAGCTTTCTTT
.	TRBV12-5	TRBD1	TRBJ1-6	CASGLVLGQGSSPLHF	TGTGCTAGTGGTTTGGTCCTGGGACAGGGGAGTTCACCCCTCCACTTT
.	TRBV4-3	.	TRBJ1-6	CASSRGATYNSPLHF	TGCGCCAGCAGCCGGGGGGCCACCTATAATTCACCCCTCCACTTT
.	TRBV7-2	.	TRBJ1-6	CASSLVWGRGNSPLHF	TGTGCCAGCAGCTTAGTATGGGGTAGGGGTAATTCACCCCTCCACTTT
few	TRBV9	.	TRBJ1-2	CASSVPGNYGYTF	TGTGCCAGCAGCGTTCCGGGGAATTATGGCTACACCTTC
.	TRBV6-6	.	TRBJ1-1	CASSHGGEAFF	TGTGCCAGCAGCCATGGAGGTGAGGCTTTCTTT
.	TRBV20-1	TRBD2	TRBJ2-3	CSTSGGPPRGDTQYF	TGCAGTACAAGCGGGGGGCCGCCCCGGGGAGATACGCAGTATTTT
.	TRBV7-9	.	TRBJ1-2	CASSLVDSSVYF	TGTGCCAGCAGCTTAGTCGACAGTTCGGTCTACTTC
.	TRBV4-3	.	TRBJ1-6	CASSHRGNSPLHF	TGCGCCAGCAGCCATAGGGGAAATTCACCCCTCCACTTT
.	TRBV3-1	.	TRBJ2-7	CASSQRTYEQYF	TGTGCCAGCAGCCAACGGACCTACGAGCAGTACTTC
.	TRBV2	.	TRBJ2-1	CASSTNIGEQFF	TGTGCCAGCAGTACCAATATAGGGGAGCAGTTCTTC
once	TRBV2	.	TRBJ2-2	CASSGDSGGTGELFF	TGTGCCAGCAGTGGGGATAGCGGTGGTACCGGGGAGCTGTTTTTT
.	TRBV11-2	.	TRBJ2-7	CASSPLQRSGRNSYEQYF	TGTGCCAGCAGCCCACTCCAACGGTCGGGGCGAAATTCCTACGAGCAGTACTTC
few	TRBV6-1	.	TRBJ2-7	CASSFESSYEQYF	TGTGCCAGCAGTTTCGAGAGCTCCTACGAGCAGTACTTC
.	TRBV5-1	.	TRBJ1-1	CASTGMNTEAFF	TGCGCCAGCACAGGCATGAACACTGAAGCTTTCTTT
.	TRBV29-1	.	TRBJ2-3	CSVEGLSTDTQYF	TGCAGCGTTGAGGGGCTGTCAACAGATACGCAGTATTTT
once	TRBV20-1	.	TRBJ2-5	CSARPGRATQYF	TGCAGTGCTAGACCCGGCAGGGCCACCCAGTACTTC
.	TRBV14	.	TRBJ2-3	CASSRGVDTDTQYF	TGTGCCAGCAGCCGGGGGGTAGACACAGATACGCAGTATTTT